This entry features one T cell receptor beta chain sequence. This entry is derived from a study of shared clonotypes between healthy human individuals. The V and J ends lost 10 bases and 1 base respectively, with 13 bases between them. The CDR3 length is 13 residues. CDR1 and CDR2 from the germline V gene are MNHNY and SVGAGI (reference sequence). Assay runs were performed at deep level. Ten immunoSEQ deep assay plates were used by the authors to sequence unsorted PBMC DNA. Profiling relied on immunoSEQ multiplex PCR, and the TCRdb table lists in-frame clones only, not all of them. Of about 480,000 clones listed, about four fifths are singletons.

The rearrangement joins TRBV6-6 to TRBJ1-1, with D tentatively TRBD1 (5 bases). Sequenced material: PBMCs. The source of this sequence is a woman between 40 and 55 years old in good health. Some clones in this sample may be carry-over from other donors' samples. Here the CDR3 reads CAISGTANTEAFF. CDR3 in DNA: TGTGCCATCAGCGGGACGGCGAACACTGAAGCTTTCTTT.